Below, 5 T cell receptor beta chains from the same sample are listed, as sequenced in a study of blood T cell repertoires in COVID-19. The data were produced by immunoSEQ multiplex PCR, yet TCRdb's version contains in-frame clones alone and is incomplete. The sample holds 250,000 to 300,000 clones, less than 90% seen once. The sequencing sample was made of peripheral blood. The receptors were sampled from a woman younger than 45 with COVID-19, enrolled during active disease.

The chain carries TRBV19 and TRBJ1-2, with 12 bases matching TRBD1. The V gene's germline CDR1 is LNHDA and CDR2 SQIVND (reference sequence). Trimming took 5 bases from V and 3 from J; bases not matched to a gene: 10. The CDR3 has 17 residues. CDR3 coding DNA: TGTGCCAGTAGTCTCCCGGGACAGGGGGCGCCGGACTATGGCTACACCTTC. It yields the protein CASSLPGQGAPDYGYTF.

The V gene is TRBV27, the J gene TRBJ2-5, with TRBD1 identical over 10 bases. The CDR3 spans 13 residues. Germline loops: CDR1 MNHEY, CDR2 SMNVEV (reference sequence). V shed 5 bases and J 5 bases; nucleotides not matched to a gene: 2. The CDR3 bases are TGTGCCAGCAGTAGACAGGGGGCGGAGACCCAGTACTTC. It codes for CASSRQGAETQYF.

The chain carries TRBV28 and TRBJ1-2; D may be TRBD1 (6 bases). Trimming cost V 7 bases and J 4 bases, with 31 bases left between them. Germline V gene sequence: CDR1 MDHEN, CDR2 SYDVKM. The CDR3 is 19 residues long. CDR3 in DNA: TGTGCCAGCATTCCTTCGCTCGGGACAAGGCTCGCGGCGACCTATGGCTACACCTTC. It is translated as CASIPSLGTRLAATYGYTF.

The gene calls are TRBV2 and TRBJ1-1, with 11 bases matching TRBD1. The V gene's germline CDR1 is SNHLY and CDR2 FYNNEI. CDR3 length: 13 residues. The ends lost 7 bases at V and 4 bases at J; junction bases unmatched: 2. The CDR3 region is CASIGTGGTEAFF. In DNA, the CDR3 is TGTGCCAGCATCGGGACAGGGGGCACTGAAGCTTTCTTT.

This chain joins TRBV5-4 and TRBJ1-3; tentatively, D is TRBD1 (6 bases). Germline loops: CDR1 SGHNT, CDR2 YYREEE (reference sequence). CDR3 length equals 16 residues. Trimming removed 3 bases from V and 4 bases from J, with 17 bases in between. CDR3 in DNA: TGTGCCAGCAGCTCGGACAGTTATATCCCAGGAAACACCATATATTTT. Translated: CASSSDSYIPGNTIYF.